These T cell receptor beta chains were read from a single sample in a study of T cell repertoires and leukemia-associated antigens. Their antigens are not known. One entry per CDR3 protein results from TCRdb running MiXCR on the 5' RACE reads. The data contain roughly 13,000 distinct CDR3 sequences, roughly 38% of them seen just once; the ten biggest clones take up nearly 9.5%. The sequenced material came from CD3+ T cells sorted from blood and cultured. Every receptor here comes from a female donor in good health. Each CDR3 is given with its conserved first and last residue. A D gene is named only where the DNA matches it firmly. Not every row has a clone size; where given, it reads once, few, many or a size class.

D	V	J	size	DNA	CDR3
NA	TRBV5-6	TRBJ1-5	medium-sized	TGTGCCAGCAGCTTGGGCCCGGGCGAACAGCCCCAGCATTTT	CASSLGPGEQPQHF
TRBD1	TRBV24-1	TRBJ1-5	NA	TGTGCCACCAGTGAAAGACAGGGGCCCAATCAGCCCCAGCATTTT	CATSERQGPNQPQHF
NA	TRBV29-1	TRBJ2-2	NA	TGCAGCGGACAGGTGGTCGCCGGGGAGCTGTTTTTT	CSGQVVAGELFF
NA	TRBV9	TRBJ2-2	NA	TGTGCCAGCAGTCCGCACAGGGAAGGGATCGGGGAGCTGTTTTTT	CASSPHREGIGELFF
TRBD2	TRBV9	TRBJ2-1	medium-sized	TGTGCCAGCAGCGCACCCTCCGACCGGACTAGCGCCTACAATGAGCAGTTCTTC	CASSAPSDRTSAYNEQFF
TRBD2	TRBV11-1	TRBJ2-1	NA	TGCGCCAGCACCATCGGACTAGCGGGAGTGTCTTACAATGAGCAGTTCTTC	CASTIGLAGVSYNEQFF
NA	TRBV15	TRBJ1-2	few	TGTGCCACCAGCAGAGATCGGGCATCATATGGCTACACCTTC	CATSRDRASYGYTF
NA	TRBV7-2	TRBJ2-1	NA	TGTGCCAGCAGCAGCGGTGCCTACGATGAGCAGTTCTTC	CASSSGAYDEQFF
NA	TRBV29-1	TRBJ2-1	NA	TGCAGCGTTGGTGGTTCAGGGTGGTTCTTC	CSVGGSGWFF
TRBD2	TRBV20-1	TRBJ2-2	NA	TGCAGTGCTAGCGGGAGGGACACCGGGGAGCTGTTTTTT	CSASGRDTGELFF
NA	TRBV20-1	TRBJ1-5	medium-sized	TGCAGTGCAAAATCAGGGGTACGCAATCAGCCCCAGCATTTT	CSAKSGVRNQPQHF
NA	TRBV12-3/TRBV12-4	TRBJ2-1	few	TGTGCCAGCTTGGCGGGGAGCTCCTACAATGAGCAGTTCTTC	CASLAGSSYNEQFF
NA	TRBV5-1	TRBJ2-7	many	TGCGCCAGCAGCTTGGAAGGCGGGTACGAGCAGTACTTC	CASSLEGGYEQYF
TRBD1	TRBV20-1	TRBJ1-1	NA	TGCAGCGGAGGACAGGGTGACACCGAAGTTTTCTTT	CSGGQGDTEVFF
NA	TRBV7-8	TRBJ2-3	NA	TGTGCCAGCAGCCCCGGCGGAAACACAGATACGCAGTATTTT	CASSPGGNTDTQYF
TRBD1	TRBV5-1	TRBJ1-1	NA	TGCGCCAGCAGCCCCTGGGACAGGGGGGGCACTGAAGCTTTCTTT	CASSPWDRGGTEAFF
TRBD2	TRBV7-9	TRBJ2-1	NA	TGTGCCAGCGTAAACCTAGCGGGATCCTACAATGAGCAGTTCTTC	CASVNLAGSYNEQFF
TRBD1	TRBV28	TRBJ2-5	medium-sized	TGTGCCAGCAGCTACCCCGGGACAGGAAAAGAGACCCAGTACTTC	CASSYPGTGKETQYF
NA	TRBV20-1	TRBJ2-1	many	TGCAGTGCTAGTAGGGACTCTCTCCGGGACAATGAGCAGTTCTTC	CSASRDSLRDNEQFF
TRBD2	TRBV18	TRBJ2-1	NA	TGTGCCAGCTCCCAGACTAGCGGGAGTATCGGGTACAATGAGCAGTTCTTC	CASSQTSGSIGYNEQFF
NA	TRBV27	TRBJ2-1	NA	TGTGCCAGCAGCTCGACCGTGGCGGGCTCCTACAATGAGCAGTTCTTC	CASSSTVAGSYNEQFF
TRBD2	TRBV5-1	TRBJ2-1	medium-sized	TGCGCCAGCAGCCAGGGGACTAGCAATGAGCAGTTCTTC	CASSQGTSNEQFF
NA	TRBV3-1	TRBJ1-1	many	TGTGCCAGCAGCCAAGATCTAGTAGGGGGCACTGAAGCTTTCTTT	CASSQDLVGGTEAFF
NA	TRBV6-5	TRBJ1-1	NA	TGTGCCAGCAGTTACTCCGGGACGAGCCCTGAAGCTTTCTTT	CASSYSGTSPEAFF
NA	TRBV4-2	TRBJ2-2	NA	TGTGCCAGCAGCCAAGAAGGTCCGTTCCGCAACACCGGGGAGCTGTTTTTT	CASSQEGPFRNTGELFF
NA	TRBV29-1	TRBJ1-3	medium-sized	TGTGCCGGACAGGGAAACACCATATATTTT	CAGQGNTIYF
NA	TRBV4-2	TRBJ2-1	once	TGTGCCAGCAGCCCACCTGGCATTCGAGCCTCCAATGAGCAGTTCTTC	CASSPPGIRASNEQFF
TRBD2	TRBV4-1	TRBJ2-1	many	TGCGCCAGCAGCTCATCGGGACTAGCCAATGAGCAGTTCTTC	CASSSSGLANEQFF
TRBD2	TRBV20-1	TRBJ2-5	NA	TGCAGTGCTAGTTTAGCGGGGCCCAGGGAGACCCAGTACTTC	CSASLAGPRETQYF
NA	TRBV7-2	TRBJ2-7	medium-sized	TGTGCCAGCAGCTCCGAGGTGGACTACCCACGGGGCGAGCAGTACTTC	CASSSEVDYPRGEQYF
TRBD2	TRBV7-2	TRBJ2-6	medium-sized	TGTGCCAGCAGCTTACTAGCGGGAGGTTCTGGGGCCAACGTCCTGACTTTC	CASSLLAGGSGANVLTF
TRBD1	TRBV28	TRBJ1-5	NA	TGTGCCAGCAGTTTAGGCAGGGGGGATCAGCCCCAGCATTTT	CASSLGRGDQPQHF
NA	TRBV12-3/TRBV12-4	TRBJ1-1	NA	TGTGCCAGCAGCCCCGAGAACACTGAAGCTTTCTTT	CASSPENTEAFF
NA	TRBV18	TRBJ2-7	many	TGTGCCAGCCGAGGGTCGGGAACATCCTACGAGCAGTACTTC	CASRGSGTSYEQYF
NA	TRBV12-2	TRBJ2-3	many	TGTGCAAGTCGCTCCCCCACTGAACCAGATACGCAGTATTTT	CASRSPTEPDTQYF
NA	TRBV12-3/TRBV12-4	TRBJ1-4	medium-sized	TGTGCCAGCAGTTCTCTTCATGAAAAACTGTTTTTT	CASSSLHEKLFF
TRBD2	TRBV5-1	TRBJ2-1	NA	TGCGCCAGCAGCTTGGGAGCTAGCGGGAGTCATGAGCAGTTCTTC	CASSLGASGSHEQFF
TRBD2	TRBV6-2/TRBV6-3	TRBJ2-7	NA	TGTGCCAGCAGCCACTGGACGGGAGGTTCCTACGAGCAGTACTTC	CASSHWTGGSYEQYF
NA	TRBV12-3/TRBV12-4	TRBJ2-2	medium-sized	TGTGCCAGCATGTTTTGGGGGCCAGCAAACACCGGGGAGCTGTTTTTT	CASMFWGPANTGELFF
TRBD1	TRBV7-9	TRBJ2-7	medium-sized	TGTGCCAGCAGAGGTCCGGGACAGGGGGCCTACGAGCAGTACTTC	CASRGPGQGAYEQYF
NA	TRBV4-1	TRBJ2-2	medium-sized	TGCGCCAGCAGCCGCCTTACTAGATCCACCGGGGAGCTGTTTTTT	CASSRLTRSTGELFF
NA	TRBV29-1	TRBJ2-1	medium-sized	TGCAGCGCCATGTCGGGTAGCTCCTACAATGAGCAGTTCTTC	CSAMSGSSYNEQFF
TRBD1	TRBV7-2	TRBJ2-7	medium-sized	TGTGCCAGCAGCGGCCGGACAGGGCACGAGCAGTACTTC	CASSGRTGHEQYF
NA	TRBV12-3/TRBV12-4	TRBJ2-1	many	TGTGCCAGCAGTTTAGATCCAGTAGCCGGGGATGAGCAGTTCTTC	CASSLDPVAGDEQFF
NA	TRBV18	TRBJ1-5	many	TGTGCCAGCTCACTCGACTTGAATCAGCCCCAGCATTTT	CASSLDLNQPQHF
NA	TRBV25-1	TRBJ2-7	many	TGTGCCAGCAGTGGGCCGGGGCACCCGAGAGGCGAGCAGTACTTC	CASSGPGHPRGEQYF
NA	TRBV6-5	TRBJ2-2	few	TGTGCCAGCAGTTATAGTGCGGCCAACACCGGGGAGCTGTTTTTT	CASSYSAANTGELFF
TRBD2	TRBV20-1	TRBJ2-1	many	TGCAGTGCTTCTGGGACTAGCGGGAGGCCAGTTGGCAATGAGCAGTTCTTC	CSASGTSGRPVGNEQFF